Reported below is one T cell receptor beta chain. This entry belongs to a study of T cell responses to AZD1222 COVID-19 vaccine. This CDR3 is built from 17 residues. The germline V gene has CDR1 MGHRA and CDR2 YSYEKL. The V gene lost 1 base and the J gene lost 8 bases, with 21 bases spanning the gap. Data came from immunoSEQ multiplex PCR; TCRdb stores just in-frame clones and leaves some out. This sample has over 110,000 clones, with 75% to 90% found just once. This clonotype was obtained from an adult who received the AZD1222 COVID-19 vaccine. V is TRBV4-1 and J is TRBJ2-1; D tentatively reads TRBD1 or TRBD2 (5 bases each). The source material was peripheral blood, sampled 28 days after the second AZD1222 dose. CDR3 region: CASSQVGDGHRGDEQFF. DNA of the CDR3: TGCGCCAGCAGCCAAGTGGGGGACGGTCATCGGGGAGATGAGCAGTTCTTC.